This TCR beta chain came from a study of CD8 T cells in Susac syndrome. Roughly 0.45 to 1 ug RNA was reverse transcribed with random hexamers. TCRdb used MiXCR to reprocess the immunoSEQ multiplex PCR reads, holding one entry per CDR3 protein. The sample records fewer than 150,000 distinct CDR3 sequences, 90% to 95% being singletons. Germline lookup yields CDR1 DFQATT and CDR2 SNEGSKA (reference sequence). Trimming removed 0 bases at V and 4 bases at J, with 13 bases between. The CDR3 covers 15 residues. This receptor was obtained from a human donor in good health. The chain combines TRBV20-1 with TRBJ2-1; D might be TRBD2 (5 bases). Sequencing input: CD8+ T cells from PBMCs. CDR3 residues: CSARDIRDWYNEQFF. CDR3 DNA sequence: TGCAGTGCTAGAGATATCCGGGATTGGTACAATGAGCAGTTCTTC.